This TCR beta chain stems from a study of monozygotic twins with inflammatory bowel disease. Study-level results: Resolution of different T cell subtypes was not achieved. Repertoires of patients may have been made more variable by differing immunosuppressive treatments.

The blood volume drawn from each donor was approximately 2.5 ml. A word on this clonotype: Its specificity is not known.

CDR3 length equals 13 residues. TCRalpha and TCRbeta cDNA went through two nested PCRs of approximately 16 and 10 cycles. Reprocessing the 5' RACE reads, TCRdb reports a single entry for every CDR3 protein and omits DNA. The sample spans fewer than 450,000 distinct CDR3 sequences; the ten largest clones claim 2.6%. What was sequenced was blood. The genes are TRBV12-3 or TRBV12-4 and TRBJ1-1; TCRdb gives TRBD1 as the D gene, but with no DNA this cannot be confirmed. This clonotype was sampled from a human donor with ulcerative colitis or Crohn's disease, or a healthy co-twin of an affected twin (not recorded which). The CDR3 is CASSRGENTEAFF.